Each of the 18 T cell receptor beta chains below was sequenced from the same sample in a study of shared T cell receptors in the human thymus. Repertoires were generated with immunoSEQ multiplex PCR, while TCRdb's copy carries only in-frame clones and drops some. The table shows about 660,000 clones, with approximately 87% occurring only once. The same data also went into a second study, on human thymus T cells.

The sample was thymocytes. These receptors originate from a boy in the first two years of life with a congenital heart defect.

The rearrangement links TRBV5-4 to TRBJ1-1, with TRBD1 identical over 9 bases. CDR1 is SGHNT, CDR2 YYREEE, per germline (reference sequence). This CDR3 has 18 residues. V was clipped by 0 bases and J by 3 bases; unmatched bases: 12. In DNA form, the CDR3 reads TGTGCCAGCAGCTTGGAAGCCGGGACAGGGAGGGAGGACACTGAAGCTTTCTTT. This encodes CASSLEAGTGREDTEAFF.

The chain recombines TRBV5-1 with TRBJ2-7, with TRBD1 matching 7 bases. The CDR3 extends over 15 amino acids. V gave up 2 bases and J gave up 1 base; unmatched junction bases: 6. Germline CDR1 reads SGHRS; CDR2 reads YFSETQ. The CDR3 DNA sequence: TGCGCCAGCAGCTTAATACAGGGGCCTTCCTACGAGCAGTACTTC. This sequence encodes CASSLIQGPSYEQYF. Variable domain in full (rest from reference TRBV5-1 and TRBJ2-7): KAGVTQTPRYLIKTRGQQVTLSCSPISGHRSVSWYQQTPGQGLQFLFEYFSETQRNKGNFPGRFSGRQFSNSRSEMNVSTLELGDSALYLCASSLIQGPSYEQYFGPGTRLTVT.

This chain links TRBV4-1 with TRBJ2-7; D may be TRBD1 (6 bases). This CDR3 comprises 15 residues. Germline CDR1 is MGHRA and CDR2 is YSYEKL. With 4 bases removed from V and 7 bases from J, the gap between germline ends came to 20 bases. The CDR3 DNA reads as TGCGCCAGCAGCCCCCCGACAGGTGCCTCTATAGAGCAGTACTTC. It codes for CASSPPTGASIEQYF.

The chain employs TRBV29-1 and TRBJ2-4; TRBD2 matches at 11 bases. Germline CDR1 and CDR2: SQVTM and ANQGSEA. The V segment lost 5 bases and the J segment 0 bases; nucleotides outside the gene matches: 3. This CDR3 has 15 amino acids. The CDR3 sequence is CSVWTSGQAKNIQYF. The CDR3 region has the DNA TGCAGCGTTTGGACTAGCGGGCAAGCCAAAAACATTCAGTACTTC.

The chain is built from TRBV15 and TRBJ2-5, with TRBD2 matching over 8 bases. With V trimmed by 8 bases and J by 4 bases, 15 bases remained unmatched. Germline lookup yields CDR1 LNHNV and CDR2 YYDKDF (reference sequence). There are 16 residues in the CDR3. In DNA form, the CDR3 reads TGTGCCACCCTACCCTCGGGCAGCGGGAGAAGAGAGACCCAGTACTTC. Amino acid sequence: CATLPSGSGRRETQYF.

This clone was detected once. The V call is TRBV28, the J call TRBJ2-7; weak D call: TRBD2 (5 bases). The CDR3 is 14 amino acids. The germline V and J ends were trimmed by 3 bases and 0 bases, with 9 bases remaining between them. Germline CDR1 is MDHEN and CDR2 is SYDVKM. The DNA of the CDR3 is TGTGCCAGCAGTTTTGAGGGATCCTCCTACGAGCAGTACTTC. This encodes CASSFEGSSYEQYF.

V gene TRBV30 combines with J gene TRBJ2-5; a weak D match, TRBD1 (6 bases). The CDR3 extends over 13 amino acids. With 5 bases removed from V and 3 bases from J, the gap between germline ends came to 13 bases. Germline CDR1 reads GTSNPN; CDR2 reads SVGIG (reference sequence). The CDR3 DNA sequence: TGTGCCTGGGGGACAACAGGAGAAGAGACCCAGTACTTC. This gives the protein CAWGTTGEETQYF.

CDR3 in amino acids: CASSTPTGRKEKLFF. CDR3 nucleotide sequence: TGTGCCAGTAGTACCCCGACAGGCCGCAAGGAAAAACTGTTTTTT. This chain joins TRBV19 and TRBJ1-4; the D gene is possibly TRBD1 (6 bases). The germline V and J ends were trimmed by 4 bases and 8 bases, with 17 bases remaining between them. Germline CDR1 LNHDA, CDR2 SQIVND (reference sequence). CDR3 length: 15 amino acids. Complete variable domain (other parts from reference TRBV19 and TRBJ1-4): DGGITQSPKYLFRKEGQNVTLSCEQNLNHDAMYWYRQDPGQGLRLIYYSQIVNDFQKGDIAEGYSVSREKKESFPLTVTSAQKNPTAFYLCASSTPTGRKEKLFFGSGTQLSVL.

The chain is built from TRBV4-3 and TRBJ2-5; 8 nucleotides agree with TRBD2. J gave up 2 bases and V 0 bases, and 11 bases lay outside the gene matches. There are 18 residues in the CDR3. Germline CDR1 and CDR2: LGHNA and YSLEER. CDR3 loop: CASSQDPPERGQQETQYF. The CDR3 bases are TGCGCCAGCAGCCAAGACCCCCCGGAGCGGGGGCAACAAGAGACCCAGTACTTC.

The chain combines TRBV6-5 with TRBJ1-5, with 7 bases identical to TRBD1. Germline assignment: CDR1 MNHEY and CDR2 SVGAGI. Trimming removed 6 bases from V and 4 bases from J; junction bases left unmatched: 3. The CDR3 covers 13 residues. The DNA for the CDR3 is TGTGCCAGCAGACAACAGGGGAATCAGCCCCAGCATTTT. Amino acids: CASRQQGNQPQHF.

J is TRBJ2-2 and V is TRBV5-4, with D possibly being TRBD1 (5 bases). The V gene lost 2 bases and the J gene lost 6 bases, with 26 bases spanning the gap. This CDR3 region has 19 residues. Germline V lookup: CDR1 SGHNT, CDR2 YYREEE (reference sequence). DNA of the CDR3: TGTGCCAGCAGCTTCGCCAGGGTGGGTTCGACCAAGCAAGCCGGGGAGCTGTTTTTT. Translated: CASSFARVGSTKQAGELFF.

This chain links TRBV6-5 with TRBJ2-6, with D unclear. This CDR3 has 15 residues. Trimming pared 2 bases from V and 1 base from J, leaving 6 bases between. Germline V CDR1 and CDR2: MNHEY, SVGAGI. The CDR3 DNA reads as TGTGCCAGCAGTTACGCGAGGTCTGGGGCCAACGTCCTGACTTTC. Translated, it gives CASSYARSGANVLTF.

This clone was picked up one time. The chain links TRBV4-3 to TRBJ2-7; 7 bases align to TRBD1. The length of the CDR3 is 15 residues. With 2 bases clipped from V and 0 bases from J, the junction kept 4 bases outside the gene matches. Germline CDR1 LGHNA, CDR2 YSLEER. CDR3 loop: CASSQRQGVSYEQYF. The CDR3 region has the DNA TGCGCCAGCAGCCAACGACAGGGAGTCTCCTACGAGCAGTACTTC.

This clone was observed a single time. The chain recombines TRBV15 with TRBJ2-2; D remains unclear. CDR1 and CDR2 from the germline V gene are LNHNV and YYDKDF (reference sequence). The CDR3 loop spans 16 amino acids. Trimming left V 4 bases short and J 3 bases short, with 15 bases between. CDR3 amino acids: CATSINPTRDTGELFF. DNA of the CDR3: TGTGCCACCAGCATCAACCCAACCCGGGACACCGGGGAGCTGTTTTTT.

The chain has TRBV21-1 and TRBJ1-1. TRBV21-1 is marked as a pseudogene. The CDR3 is 14 residues long. CDR3 sequence: CASSKFGENTEAFF. In DNA, the CDR3 is TGTGCCAGCAGCAAATTCGGGGAGAACACTGAAGCTTTCTTT.

The chain employs TRBV9 and TRBJ2-7; perhaps TRBD2 as D (5 bases). Germline assignment: CDR1 SGDLS and CDR2 YYNGEE. CDR3 length: 15 amino acids. Trimming cost V 0 bases and J 2 bases, with 12 bases left between them. DNA of the CDR3: TGTGCCAGCAGCGTAGGAGGACTTTCCCCCTACGAGCAGTACTTC. Residues: CASSVGGLSPYEQYF.

The chain couples TRBV7-8 to TRBJ2-1; 13 bases align to TRBD2. Germline values: CDR1 SGHVS, CDR2 FQNEAQ. After removal of 5 bases from V and 8 bases from J, the junction contained 6 bases not matched to a gene. The CDR3 is 15 residues long. The CDR3 coding sequence is TGTGCCAGCAGCCTGAGGACTAGCGGGAGTGATGAGCAGTTCTTC. Protein product: CASSLRTSGSDEQFF. The variable domain in full, completed from reference TRBV7-8 and TRBJ2-1, reads GAGVSQSPRYKVAKRGQDVALRCDPISGHVSLFWYQQALGQGPEFLTYFQNEAQLDKSGLPSDRFFAERPEGSVSTLKIQRTQQEDSAVYLCASSLRTSGSDEQFFGPGTRLTVL.

The CDR3 region is CASSQVGNSGPWGDTQYF. CDR3 bases: TGCGCCAGCAGCCAAGTCGGGAATAGCGGACCTTGGGGAGATACGCAGTATTTT. The V gene is TRBV4-1, the J gene TRBJ2-3; tentatively, D is TRBD2 (6 bases). The CDR3 spans 18 residues. V was pared by 1 base and J by 5 bases, with 22 bases between. Germline CDR1 MGHRA, CDR2 YSYEKL.